This passage covers 14 T cell receptor beta chains from one sample sequenced in a study of blood T cell repertoires in COVID-19. The assay was immunoSEQ multiplex PCR, and TCRdb's table has in-frame clones only and misses some. The sample lists approximately 83,000 clones; around four fifths were seen once. Material: peripheral blood. The receptors shown here come from a man over 45 with acute or convalescent COVID-19.

This rearrangement joins TRBV3-1 (or the pseudogene TRBV3-2) to TRBJ2-3; D is possibly TRBD2 (6 bases). The V end was cut by 2 bases, the J end by 3 bases, with 21 bases between. This CDR3 comprises 18 residues. The germline V gene encodes CDR1 LGHDT and CDR2 YNNKEL (reference sequence). CDR3 DNA: TGTGCCAGCAGCCAAATTGCCGGGACCCCCGGAGGGACAGATACGCAGTATTTT. Protein product: CASSQIAGTPGGTDTQYF.

This clone was picked up one time. The chain carries TRBV3-1 (or the pseudogene TRBV3-2) and TRBJ2-3; weak D call: TRBD2 (5 bases). Trimming cost V 0 bases and J 4 bases, with 11 bases left between them. The CDR3 covers 15 residues. Germline V CDR1 and CDR2: LGHDT, YNNKEL (reference sequence). CDR3 sequence (DNA): TGTGCCAGCAGCCAAGAATCACTAGTGGCAGATACGCAGTATTTT. This translates into CASSQESLVADTQYF.

The V and J genes are TRBV10-3 and TRBJ2-2, with D possibly being TRBD1 (5 bases). This CDR3 spans 17 amino acids. Looked up from germline, CDR1 is ENHRY and CDR2 is SYGVKD. V dropped 0 bases and J dropped 2 bases, with 13 bases sitting between them. The CDR3 DNA reads as TGTGCCATCAGTGAGTCTCGGGCAGGGCTTAACACCGGGGAGCTGTTTTTT. It specifies CAISESRAGLNTGELFF.

This clone came up once. V and J are TRBV5-1 and TRBJ2-6, with 10 bases fitting TRBD2. The CDR3 runs to 19 residues. Germline CDR1 and CDR2: SGHRS and YFSETQ. Trimming at V came to 4 bases and at J to 1 base, leaving 11 bases not matched to a gene. CDR3 bases: TGCGCCAGCAGCACCGGGACTAGCGTGGCCATATCTGGGGCCAACGTCCTGACTTTC. Protein: CASSTGTSVAISGANVLTF.

In this sample, this clone turned up once. The chain has TRBV5-1 and TRBJ1-2, with 9 bases that match TRBD1. The V gene's germline CDR1 is SGHRS and CDR2 YFSETQ. CDR3 length equals 17 residues. V was pared by 0 bases and J by 8 bases, with 14 bases of the junction left unmatched. The CDR3 DNA sequence: TGCGCCAGCAGCTTGGAAACTTCCGGGACAGGGTCTCGCGGCTACACCTTC. This sequence encodes CASSLETSGTGSRGYTF.

The V and J genes are TRBV7-2 and TRBJ2-5; 9 bases are shared with TRBD2. CDR3 length equals 15 residues. Germline assignment: CDR1 SGHTA and CDR2 FQGNSA. After removal of 1 base from V and 5 bases from J, the junction contained 5 bases not matched to a gene. Here the CDR3 DNA reads TGTGCCAGCAGCTTAGATTGGACTAGCGTTGAGACCCAGTACTTC. Protein product: CASSLDWTSVETQYF. The entire variable domain, with the rest obtained from reference TRBV7-2 and TRBJ2-5, is as follows: GAGVSQSPSNKVTEKGKDVELRCDPISGHTALYWYRQSLGQGLEFLIYFQGNSAPDKSGLPSDRFSAERTGGSVSTLTIQRTQQEDSAVYLCASSLDWTSVETQYFGPGTRLLVL.

The chain couples TRBV6-5 to TRBJ2-1, with 11 bases lining up with TRBD2. The ends lost 6 bases at V and 8 bases at J; junction bases unmatched: 9. This CDR3 has 15 amino acids. The V gene's germline CDR1 is MNHEY and CDR2 SVGAGI. CDR3 amino acids: CASSPRVAGGYEQFF. Written as DNA, the CDR3 is TGTGCCAGCAGCCCCAGGGTAGCGGGAGGGTATGAGCAGTTCTTC.

The chain employs TRBV5-6 and TRBJ2-4, with D unclear. CDR3 length equals 13 residues. V lost 5 bases and J 8 bases, leaving 14 bases between the germline ends. Germline V gene sequence: CDR1 SGHDT, CDR2 YYEEEE. The CDR3 reads CASSGQVMHIQYF. For the CDR3, the DNA is TGTGCCAGCAGTGGGCAGGTCATGCACATTCAGTACTTC. The full variable domain, completed using reference TRBV5-6 and TRBJ2-4, is DAGVTQSPTHLIKTRGQQVTLRCSPKSGHDTVSWYQQALGQGPQFIFQYYEEEERQRGNFPDRFSGHQFPNYSSELNVNALLLGDSALYLCASSGQVMHIQYFGAGTRLSVL.

This rearrangement joins TRBV7-6 to TRBJ2-7, with D possibly TRBD1 on 6 matching bases. CDR3 size: 18 residues. The germline CDR1 and CDR2 sequences are SGHVS and FNYEAQ. V was pared by 0 bases and J by 5 bases, with 23 bases between. CDR3 nucleotide sequence: TGTGCCAGCAGCTTAGCGGTCAGCAGGGTACAGGGAATCGACGAGCAGTACTTC. Translating gives CASSLAVSRVQGIDEQYF.

This clone was found a few times. The chain uses TRBV6-5 and TRBJ1-4, with D possibly being TRBD1 (5 bases). Trimming removed 8 bases at V and 12 bases at J, with 16 bases between. The CDR3 is made up of 12 amino acids. Germline assignment: CDR1 MNHEY and CDR2 SVGAGI. The CDR3 is CASVGGGGELFF. CDR3 nucleotide sequence: TGTGCCAGCGTCGGTGGCGGGGGGGAACTGTTTTTT.

The rearrangement links TRBV30 to TRBJ1-4, with TRBD1 identical over 7 bases. The V and J ends lost 3 bases and 7 bases, in that order; junction bases with no gene match: 8. The CDR3 consists of 14 residues. CDR1 GTSNPN and CDR2 SVGIG come from the germline V gene (reference sequence). CDR3 residues: CAWRRPGTAEKLFF. The DNA for the CDR3 is TGTGCCTGGAGAAGGCCCGGGACAGCTGAAAAACTGTTTTTT. Using reference TRBV30 and TRBJ1-4 for the parts outside the CDR3, the full variable domain is SQTIHQWPATLVQPVGSPLSLECTVEGTSNPNLYWYRQAAGRGLQLLFYSVGIGQISSEVPQNLSASRPQDRQFILSSKKLLLSDSGFYLCAWRRPGTAEKLFFGSGTQLSVL.

The chain combines TRBV11-3 with TRBJ2-6, with D possibly matching TRBD1 (5 bases). Germline lookup yields CDR1 SGHNT and CDR2 YENEEA. This CDR3 contains 16 residues. Trimming pared 5 bases from V and 0 bases from J, leaving 11 bases between. The CDR3 sequence is CASSPGQGSGANVLTF. The CDR3 DNA is TGTGCCAGCAGCCCCGGACAAGGCTCTGGGGCCAACGTCCTGACTTTC.

The V gene is TRBV11-2, the J gene TRBJ2-1, with D unclear. This CDR3 contains 13 residues. Germline loops: CDR1 SGHAT, CDR2 FQNNGV. Trimming cost V 2 bases and J 5 bases, with 7 bases left between them. Written as DNA, the CDR3 is TGTGCCAGCAGCTTAATAAGCGACAATGAGCAGTTCTTC. Translated, it gives CASSLISDNEQFF.

The chain links TRBV4-3 to TRBJ1-4, with 7 nucleotides matching TRBD1. Looked up from germline, CDR1 is LGHNA and CDR2 is YSLEER. This CDR3 spans 18 amino acids. V gave up 5 bases and J gave up 0 bases; unmatched junction bases: 12. The CDR3 protein is CASSGTGQLHATNEKLFF. In DNA form, the CDR3 reads TGCGCCAGCAGCGGAACGGGACAGCTACATGCAACTAATGAAAAACTGTTTTTT.